A single sample is the source of the 5 T cell receptor beta chains below, sequenced in a study of blood T cell repertoires in COVID-19. Clones were read by immunoSEQ multiplex PCR, and TCRdb kept only the in-frame ones, dropping some. The sample has about 50,000 clones; approximately 83% are singletons. The sequenced sample consisted of peripheral blood. The receptors were gathered from a man aged 35 to 55 with acute or convalescent COVID-19.

This clone is medium-sized within its sample. The V and J genes are TRBV4-1 and TRBJ1-1, with 7 bases lining up with TRBD1. The CDR3 has 17 amino acids. Per the germline V gene, CDR1 is MGHRA and CDR2 is YSYEKL. J lost 1 base, V lost 0 bases, and 8 bases had no gene match. The CDR3 region has the DNA TGCGCCAGCAGCCAAGACCCGGGACAGCACAGGAACACTGAAGCTTTCTTT. Protein: CASSQDPGQHRNTEAFF.

The V call is TRBV6-5, the J call TRBJ1-5, with D perhaps TRBD1 (6 bases). This CDR3 is built from 14 residues. The V and J ends lost 7 bases and 5 bases respectively, with 15 bases between them. Germline values: CDR1 MNHEY, CDR2 SVGAGI. The CDR3 sequence: CASTPGAGDQPQHF. Here the CDR3 DNA reads TGTGCCAGCACCCCCGGGGCAGGGGATCAGCCCCAGCATTTT.

This clone appeared a few times. The gene calls are TRBV18 and TRBJ1-3; D call uncertain. Per germline, CDR1 KGHSH and CDR2 LQKENI. This CDR3 has 14 amino acids. Between the trimmed V and J ends, which lost 2 bases and 7 bases, there was a span of 12 bases. CDR3 coding DNA: TGTGCCAGCTCACCATTCGACGGACTTAACACCATATATTTT. Translation: CASSPFDGLNTIYF.

This chain uses TRBV9 with TRBJ1-2; D perhaps matches TRBD1 (6 bases). Per the germline V gene, CDR1 is SGDLS and CDR2 is YYNGEE. The CDR3 is 16 residues long. Trimming shortened V by 0 bases and J by 4 bases, and 16 bases separated the two germline ends. The CDR3 bases are TGTGCCAGCAGCGTAGCTAGGGTGGCAGGGGTCTATGGCTACACCTTC. Translated: CASSVARVAGVYGYTF.

V usage is TRBV5-4 and J usage is TRBJ2-7; 8 bases are shared with TRBD1. Germline values: CDR1 SGHNT, CDR2 YYREEE (reference sequence). The CDR3 runs to 13 residues. The trim removed 6 bases at V and 1 base at J, leaving 3 bases unmatched. The CDR3 spells CASTRDRSYEQYF. The CDR3 bases are TGTGCCAGCACCCGGGACAGGTCCTACGAGCAGTACTTC.